This T cell receptor beta chain was profiled in a study of blood T cell repertoires in COVID-19. For the study at large: In each case, the material was cDNA or gDNA derived from T cells, B-cell-depleted T cells, or PBMCs.

TCRdb keeps only in-frame clones here, not all; method: immunoSEQ multiplex PCR. The sample lists about 210,000 clones; about 87% were seen once. CDR3 length: 15 amino acids. V shed 4 bases and J 7 bases; nucleotides not matched to a gene: 14. The germline V gene encodes CDR1 SGHNT and CDR2 YYREEE (reference sequence). Sequencing input: peripheral blood. This receptor was obtained from a man aged 65 to 79 with acute or convalescent COVID-19. The chain joins TRBV5-4 to TRBJ2-7, with 7 bases lining up with TRBD1. CDR3 in DNA: TGTGCCAGCAGCACGAGACAGGGTGCCCCTTCGGAGCAGTACTTC. It translates to CASSTRQGAPSEQYF.